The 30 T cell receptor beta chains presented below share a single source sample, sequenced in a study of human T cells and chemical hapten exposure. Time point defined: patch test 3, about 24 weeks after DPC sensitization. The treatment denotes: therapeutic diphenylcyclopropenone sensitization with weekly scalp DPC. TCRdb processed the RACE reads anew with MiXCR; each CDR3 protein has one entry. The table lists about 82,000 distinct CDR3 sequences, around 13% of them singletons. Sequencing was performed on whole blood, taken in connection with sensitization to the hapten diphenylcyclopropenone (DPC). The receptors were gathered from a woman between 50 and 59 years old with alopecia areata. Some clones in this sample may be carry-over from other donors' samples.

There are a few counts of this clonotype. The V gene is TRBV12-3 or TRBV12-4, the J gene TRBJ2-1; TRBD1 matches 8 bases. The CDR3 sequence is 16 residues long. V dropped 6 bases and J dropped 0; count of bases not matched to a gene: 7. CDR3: CASSPNTGGSYNEQFF. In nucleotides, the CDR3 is TGTGCCAGCAGCCCTAATACAGGGGGCTCCTACAATGAGCAGTTCTTC.

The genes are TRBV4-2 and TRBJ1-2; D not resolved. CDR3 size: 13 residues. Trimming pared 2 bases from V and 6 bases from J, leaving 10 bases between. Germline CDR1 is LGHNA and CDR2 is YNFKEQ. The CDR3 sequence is CASSQTRTDGYTF. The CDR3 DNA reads TGTGCCAGCAGCCAAACGCGGACCGATGGCTACACCTTC.

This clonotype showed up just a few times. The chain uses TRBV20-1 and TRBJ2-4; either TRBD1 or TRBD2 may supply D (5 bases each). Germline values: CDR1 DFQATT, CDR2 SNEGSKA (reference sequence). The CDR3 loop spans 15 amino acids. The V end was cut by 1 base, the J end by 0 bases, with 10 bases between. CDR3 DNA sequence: TGCAGTGCTAGAGTCGAGGGGATAGCCAAAAACATTCAGTACTTC. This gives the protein CSARVEGIAKNIQYF.

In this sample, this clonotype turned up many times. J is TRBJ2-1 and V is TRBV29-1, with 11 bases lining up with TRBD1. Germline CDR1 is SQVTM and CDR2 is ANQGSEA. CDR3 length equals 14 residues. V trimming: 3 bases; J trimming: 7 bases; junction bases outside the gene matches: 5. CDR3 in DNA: TGCAGCGTTGAGGACAGGGGGCAACTGAATGAGCAGTTCTTC. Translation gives CSVEDRGQLNEQFF.

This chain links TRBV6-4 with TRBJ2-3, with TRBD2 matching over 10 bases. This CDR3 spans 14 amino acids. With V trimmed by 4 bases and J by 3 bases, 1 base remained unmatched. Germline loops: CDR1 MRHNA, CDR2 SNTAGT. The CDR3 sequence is CASSASGSTDTQYF. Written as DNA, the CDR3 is TGTGCCAGCAGTGCTAGCGGGAGTACAGATACGCAGTATTTT.

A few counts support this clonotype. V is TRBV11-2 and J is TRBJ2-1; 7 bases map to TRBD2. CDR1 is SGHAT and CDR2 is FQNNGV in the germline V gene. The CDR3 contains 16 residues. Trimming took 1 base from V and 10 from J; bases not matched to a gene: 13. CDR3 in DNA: TGTGCCAGCAGCTTAGGCGCTAAACGGGGGGAATGGGAGCAGTTCTTC. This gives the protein CASSLGAKRGEWEQFF.

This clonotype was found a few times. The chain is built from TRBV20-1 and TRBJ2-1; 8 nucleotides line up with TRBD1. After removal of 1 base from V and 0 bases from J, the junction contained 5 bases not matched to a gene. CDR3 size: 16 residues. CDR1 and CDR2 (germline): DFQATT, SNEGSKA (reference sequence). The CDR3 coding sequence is TGCAGTGCTAGAGTGCAAACAGGGGGCTCCTACAATGAGCAGTTCTTC. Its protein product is CSARVQTGGSYNEQFF.

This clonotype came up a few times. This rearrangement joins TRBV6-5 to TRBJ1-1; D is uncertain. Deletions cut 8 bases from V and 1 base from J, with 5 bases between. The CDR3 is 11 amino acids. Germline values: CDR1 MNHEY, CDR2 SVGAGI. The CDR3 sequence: CASVANTEAFF. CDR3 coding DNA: TGTGCCAGCGTCGCGAACACTGAAGCTTTCTTT.

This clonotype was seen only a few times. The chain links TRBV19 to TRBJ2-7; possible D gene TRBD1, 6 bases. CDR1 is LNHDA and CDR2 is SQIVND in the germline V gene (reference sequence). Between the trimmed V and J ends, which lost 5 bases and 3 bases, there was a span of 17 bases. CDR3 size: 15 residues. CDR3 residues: CASSVQGNNYYEQYF. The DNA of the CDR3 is TGTGCCAGTAGTGTCCAGGGGAACAACTACTACGAGCAGTACTTC.

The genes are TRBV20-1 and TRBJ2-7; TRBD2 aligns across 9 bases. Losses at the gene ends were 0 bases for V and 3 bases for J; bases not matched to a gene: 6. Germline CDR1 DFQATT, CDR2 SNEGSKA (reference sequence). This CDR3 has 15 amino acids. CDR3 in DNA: TGCAGTGCTAGAGACCCGGGACTAGCTAACTACGAGCAGTACTTC. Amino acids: CSARDPGLANYEQYF.

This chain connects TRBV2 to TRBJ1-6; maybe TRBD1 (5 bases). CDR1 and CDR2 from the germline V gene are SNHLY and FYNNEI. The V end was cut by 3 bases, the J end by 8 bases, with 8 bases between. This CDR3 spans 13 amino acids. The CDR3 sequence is CASSDGGDSPLHF. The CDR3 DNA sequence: TGTGCCAGCAGTGACGGGGGGGATTCACCCCTCCACTTT.

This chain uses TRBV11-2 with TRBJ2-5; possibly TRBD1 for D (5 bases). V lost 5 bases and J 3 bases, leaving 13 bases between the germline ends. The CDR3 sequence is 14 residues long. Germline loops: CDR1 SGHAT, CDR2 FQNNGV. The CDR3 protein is CASSRQGWEETQYF. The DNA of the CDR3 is TGTGCCAGCAGCCGTCAGGGTTGGGAAGAGACCCAGTACTTC.

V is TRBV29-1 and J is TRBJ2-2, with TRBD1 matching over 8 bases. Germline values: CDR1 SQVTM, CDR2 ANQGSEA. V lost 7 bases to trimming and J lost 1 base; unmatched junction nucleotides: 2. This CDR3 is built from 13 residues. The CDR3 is CSGGQGNTGELFF. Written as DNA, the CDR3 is TGCAGCGGCGGACAGGGGAACACCGGGGAGCTGTTTTTT.

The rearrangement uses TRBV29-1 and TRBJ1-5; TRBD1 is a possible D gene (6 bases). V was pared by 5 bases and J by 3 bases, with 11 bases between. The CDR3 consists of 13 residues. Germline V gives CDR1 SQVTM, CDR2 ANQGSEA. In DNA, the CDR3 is TGCAGCGTTCGGGACAACCACAATCAGCCCCAGCATTTT. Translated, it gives CSVRDNHNQPQHF.

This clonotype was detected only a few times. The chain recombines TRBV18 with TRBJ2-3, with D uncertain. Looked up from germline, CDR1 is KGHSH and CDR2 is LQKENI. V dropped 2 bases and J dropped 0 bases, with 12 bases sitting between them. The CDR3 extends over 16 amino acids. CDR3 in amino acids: CASSPARTQSTDTQYF. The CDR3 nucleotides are TGTGCCAGCTCACCAGCCCGAACCCAAAGCACAGATACGCAGTATTTT. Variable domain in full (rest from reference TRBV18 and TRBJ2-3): NAGVMQNPRHLVRRRGQEARLRCSPMKGHSHVYWYRQLPEEGLKFMVYLQKENIIDESGMPKERFSAEFPKEGPSILRIQQVVRGDSAAYFCASSPARTQSTDTQYFGPGTRLTVL.

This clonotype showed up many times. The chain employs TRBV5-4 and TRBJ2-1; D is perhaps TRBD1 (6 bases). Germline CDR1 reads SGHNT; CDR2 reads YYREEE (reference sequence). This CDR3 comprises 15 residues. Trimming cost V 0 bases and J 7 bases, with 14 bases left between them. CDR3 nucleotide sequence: TGTGCCAGCAGCTTGGACAGGGTGGTGGGTAATGAGCAGTTCTTC. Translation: CASSLDRVVGNEQFF.

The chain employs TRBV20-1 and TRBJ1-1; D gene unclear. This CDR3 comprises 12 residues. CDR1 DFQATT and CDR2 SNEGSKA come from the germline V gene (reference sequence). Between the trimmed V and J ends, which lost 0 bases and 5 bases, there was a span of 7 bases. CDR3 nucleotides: TGCAGTGCTAGAGAGGGGTTTACTGAAGCTTTCTTT. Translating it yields CSAREGFTEAFF.

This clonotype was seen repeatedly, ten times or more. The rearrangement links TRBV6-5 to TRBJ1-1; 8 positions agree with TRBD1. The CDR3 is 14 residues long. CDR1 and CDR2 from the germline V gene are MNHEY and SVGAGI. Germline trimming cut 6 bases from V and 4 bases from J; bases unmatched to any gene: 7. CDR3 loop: CASSQTGVATEAFF. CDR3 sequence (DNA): TGTGCCAGCAGCCAGACAGGGGTGGCCACTGAAGCTTTCTTT.

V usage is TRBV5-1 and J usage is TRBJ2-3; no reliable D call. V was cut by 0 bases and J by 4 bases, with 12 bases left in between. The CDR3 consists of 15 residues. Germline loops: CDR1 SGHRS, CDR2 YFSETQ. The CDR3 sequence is CASSLEATNADTQYF. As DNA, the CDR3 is TGCGCCAGCAGCTTGGAAGCCACCAACGCAGATACGCAGTATTTT.

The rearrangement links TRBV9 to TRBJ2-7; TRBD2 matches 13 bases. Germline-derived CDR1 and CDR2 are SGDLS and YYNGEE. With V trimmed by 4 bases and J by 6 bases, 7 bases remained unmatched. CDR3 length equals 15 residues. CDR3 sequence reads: CASSPGLAGVGEQYF. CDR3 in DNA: TGTGCCAGCAGCCCCGGACTAGCGGGAGTGGGCGAGCAGTACTTC.

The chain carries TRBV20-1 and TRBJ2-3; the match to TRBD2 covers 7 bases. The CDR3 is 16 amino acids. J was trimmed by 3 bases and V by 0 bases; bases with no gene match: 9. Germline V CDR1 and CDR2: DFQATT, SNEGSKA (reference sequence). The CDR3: CSARDAGEGWTDTQYF. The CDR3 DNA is TGCAGTGCTAGAGATGCCGGGGAGGGGTGGACAGATACGCAGTATTTT.

The CDR3 DNA reads TGCGCCAGCAGTACCCAGCGCGCCTACGAGCAGTACTTC. This gives the protein CASSTQRAYEQYF. This chain connects TRBV10-2 to TRBJ2-7; no reliable D call. Trimming removed 5 bases from V and 2 bases from J, with 10 bases in between. The CDR3 extends over 13 amino acids. Germline CDR1 is WSHSY and CDR2 is SAAADI.

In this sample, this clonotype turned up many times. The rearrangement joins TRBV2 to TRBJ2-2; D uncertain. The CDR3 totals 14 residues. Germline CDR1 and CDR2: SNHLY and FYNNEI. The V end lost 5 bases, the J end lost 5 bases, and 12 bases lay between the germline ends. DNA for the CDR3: TGTGCCAGCAGTCTACTTGCCGGGACCGGGGAGCTGTTTTTT. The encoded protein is CASSLLAGTGELFF.

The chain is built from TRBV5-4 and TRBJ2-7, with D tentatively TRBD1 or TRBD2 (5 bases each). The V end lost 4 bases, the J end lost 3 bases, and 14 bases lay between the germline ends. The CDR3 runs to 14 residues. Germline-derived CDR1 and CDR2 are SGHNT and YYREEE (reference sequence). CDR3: CASSLWGMVYEQYF. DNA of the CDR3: TGTGCCAGCAGCCTGTGGGGGATGGTCTACGAGCAGTACTTC.

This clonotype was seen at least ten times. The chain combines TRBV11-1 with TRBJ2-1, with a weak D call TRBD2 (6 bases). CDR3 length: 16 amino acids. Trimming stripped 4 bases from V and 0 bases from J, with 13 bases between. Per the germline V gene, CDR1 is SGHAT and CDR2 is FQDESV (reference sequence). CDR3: CASSSRGLPSYNEQFF. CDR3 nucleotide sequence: TGTGCCAGCAGCTCCCGGGGACTTCCCTCCTACAATGAGCAGTTCTTC.

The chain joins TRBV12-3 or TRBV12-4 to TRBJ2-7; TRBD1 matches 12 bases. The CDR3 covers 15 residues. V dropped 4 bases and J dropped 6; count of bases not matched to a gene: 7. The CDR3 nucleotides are TGTGCCAGCAGTTCCCCGGGACAGGGGGCATTCGAGCAGTACTTC. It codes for CASSSPGQGAFEQYF.

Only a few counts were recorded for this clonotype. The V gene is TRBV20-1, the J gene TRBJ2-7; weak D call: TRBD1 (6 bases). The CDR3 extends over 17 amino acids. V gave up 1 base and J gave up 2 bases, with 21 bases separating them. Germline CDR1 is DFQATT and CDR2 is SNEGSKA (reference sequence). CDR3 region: CSARGGQGGWATYEQYF. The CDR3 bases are TGCAGTGCTAGAGGAGGTCAAGGGGGATGGGCTACCTACGAGCAGTACTTC.

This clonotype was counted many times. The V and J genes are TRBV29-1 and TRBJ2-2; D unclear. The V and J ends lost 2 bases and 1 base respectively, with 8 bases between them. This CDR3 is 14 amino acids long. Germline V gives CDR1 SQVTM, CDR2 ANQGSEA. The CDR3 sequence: CSVERTGNTGELFF. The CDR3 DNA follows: TGCAGCGTTGAACGGACCGGGAACACCGGGGAGCTGTTTTTT.

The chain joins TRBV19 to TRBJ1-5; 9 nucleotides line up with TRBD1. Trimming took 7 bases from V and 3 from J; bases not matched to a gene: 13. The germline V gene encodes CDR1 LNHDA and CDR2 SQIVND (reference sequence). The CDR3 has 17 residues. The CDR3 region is CASIPTPRTGVNQPQHF. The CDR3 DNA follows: TGTGCCAGTATCCCCACCCCCCGGACAGGGGTCAATCAGCCCCAGCATTTT. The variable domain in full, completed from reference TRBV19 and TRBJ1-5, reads DGGITQSPKYLFRKEGQNVTLSCEQNLNHDAMYWYRQDPGQGLRLIYYSQIVNDFQKGDIAEGYSVSREKKESFPLTVTSAQKNPTAFYLCASIPTPRTGVNQPQHFGDGTRLSIL.

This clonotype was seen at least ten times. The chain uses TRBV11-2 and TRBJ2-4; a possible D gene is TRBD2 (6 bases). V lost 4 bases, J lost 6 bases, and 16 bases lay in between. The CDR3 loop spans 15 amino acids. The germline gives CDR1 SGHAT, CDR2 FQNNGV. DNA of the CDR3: TGTGCCAGCAGCTCATTGTGGAGGGCAGTAAACATTCAGTACTTC. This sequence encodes CASSSLWRAVNIQYF.